Sequencing of this T cell receptor beta chain was carried out in a study of blood T cell repertoires in COVID-19. Overall study context: The samples span acute and convalescent COVID-19 from the United States, Italy and Spain.

As originally analysed: From reference gene primer amplification, estimates of nucleated cell counts were derived. The protocol was immunoSEQ multiplex PCR, while the TCRdb copy is restricted to in-frame clones and leaves out a portion. The V and J calls and clone size come from that table; D and trimming were worked out from the DNA. Here the sample spans some 280,000 clones, 70% to 90% being singletons. Trimming stripped 4 bases from V and 4 bases from J, with 16 bases between. This CDR3 is 15 amino acids long. The germline gives CDR1 MNHEY, CDR2 SMNVEV (reference sequence). The sequence derives from a woman between 50 and 59 years old with active or convalescent COVID-19. Sequencing used peripheral blood. The chain recombines TRBV27 with TRBJ1-1, with D perhaps matching TRBD1 (5 bases). CDR3 nucleotides: TGTGCCAGCAGTTCTCGGACACGTATGGTCACTGAAGCTTTCTTT. As protein: CASSSRTRMVTEAFF.